Here is one T cell receptor (beta chain) with its context. The sample comes from a study of blood T cell repertoires in COVID-19. Background on the study: COVID-19 samples, acute and convalescent, were from the United States, Italy and Spain. PBMCs, B-cell-depleted T cells, or T cells were the source of the cDNA or gDNA that made up the material.

The V gene end was trimmed by 6 bases and the J gene end by 4 bases; junction bases not matched to a gene: 7. The CDR3 spans 15 residues. The germline CDR1 and CDR2 sequences are MNHEY and SVGAGI. As originally analysed: Reference gene primer amplification gave estimated nucleated cell counts. TCRdb keeps only in-frame clones here, not all; method: immunoSEQ multiplex PCR. V and J calls and clone size are those listed in that table; D and trimming were worked out from the DNA. The sample lists about 250,000 clones; 84% were seen once. This receptor was obtained from a woman in her 40s who had recovered from COVID-19. This rearrangement joins TRBV6-5 to TRBJ1-4; 8 nucleotides agree with TRBD1. Sequencing input: peripheral blood. The CDR3 sequence: CASSRGTGVNEKLFF. CDR3 bases: TGTGCCAGCAGCCGCGGGACAGGCGTTAATGAAAAACTGTTTTTT.